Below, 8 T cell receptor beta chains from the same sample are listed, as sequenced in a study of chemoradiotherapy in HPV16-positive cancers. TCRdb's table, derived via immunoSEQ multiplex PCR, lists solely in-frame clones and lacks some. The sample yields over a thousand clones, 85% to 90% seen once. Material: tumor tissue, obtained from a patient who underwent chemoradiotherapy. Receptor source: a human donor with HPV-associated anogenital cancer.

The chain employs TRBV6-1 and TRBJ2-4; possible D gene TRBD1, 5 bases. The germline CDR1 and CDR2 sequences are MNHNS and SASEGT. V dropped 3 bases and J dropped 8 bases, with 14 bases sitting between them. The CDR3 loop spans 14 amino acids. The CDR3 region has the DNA TGTGCCAGCAGTGAGAGGACACCCTTGGACATTCAGTACTTC. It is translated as CASSERTPLDIQYF.

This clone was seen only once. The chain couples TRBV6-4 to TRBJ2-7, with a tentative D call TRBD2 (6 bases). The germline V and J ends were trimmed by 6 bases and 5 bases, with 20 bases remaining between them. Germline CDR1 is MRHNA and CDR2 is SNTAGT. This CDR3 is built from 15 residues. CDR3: CASRAPGRREDEQYF. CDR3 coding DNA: TGTGCCAGCAGAGCCCCGGGACGGAGGGAGGACGAGCAGTACTTC.

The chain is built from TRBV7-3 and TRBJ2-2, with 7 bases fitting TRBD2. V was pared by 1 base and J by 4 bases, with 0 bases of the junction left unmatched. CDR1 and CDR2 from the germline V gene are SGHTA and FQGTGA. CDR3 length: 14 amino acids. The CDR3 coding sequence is TGTGCCAGCAGCTTAAGCGGGAGCACCGGGGAGCTGTTTTTT. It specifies CASSLSGSTGELFF.

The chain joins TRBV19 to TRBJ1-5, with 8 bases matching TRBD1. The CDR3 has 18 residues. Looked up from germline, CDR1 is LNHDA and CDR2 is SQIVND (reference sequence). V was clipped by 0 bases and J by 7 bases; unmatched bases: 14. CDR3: CASSIDPGRGLEGQPQHF. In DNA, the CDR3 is TGTGCCAGTAGTATAGATCCCGGCAGGGGGCTCGAGGGGCAGCCCCAGCATTTT.

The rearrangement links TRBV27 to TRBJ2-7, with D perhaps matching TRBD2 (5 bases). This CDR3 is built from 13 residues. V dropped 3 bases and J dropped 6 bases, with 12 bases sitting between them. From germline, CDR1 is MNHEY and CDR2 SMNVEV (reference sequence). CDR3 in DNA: TGTGCCAGCAGTTTGGGAGAACTAGGCGAGCAGTACTTC. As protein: CASSLGELGEQYF.

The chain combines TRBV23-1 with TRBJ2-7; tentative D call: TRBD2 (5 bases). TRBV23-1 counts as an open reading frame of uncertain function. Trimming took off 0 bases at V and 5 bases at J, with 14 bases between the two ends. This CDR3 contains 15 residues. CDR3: CASSQSVRVWNEQYF. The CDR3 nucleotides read TGCGCCAGCAGTCAATCAGTGAGGGTTTGGAACGAGCAGTACTTC.

CDR3 sequence (DNA): TGTGCCAGCAGCTCGTGGGAGGGAACGCAAGAGACCCAGTACTTC. Protein product: CASSSWEGTQETQYF. This chain links TRBV11-2 with TRBJ2-5; 7 bases agree with TRBD2. CDR1 is SGHAT and CDR2 is FQNNGV in the germline V gene. The CDR3 loop spans 15 amino acids. The ends lost 4 bases at V and 2 bases at J; junction bases unmatched: 7.

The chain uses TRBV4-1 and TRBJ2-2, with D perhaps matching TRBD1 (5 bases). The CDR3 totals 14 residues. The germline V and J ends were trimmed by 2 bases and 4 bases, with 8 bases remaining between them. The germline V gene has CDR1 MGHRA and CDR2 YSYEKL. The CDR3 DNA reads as TGCGCCAGCAGCCAACGACAGATCACCGGGGAGCTGTTTTTT. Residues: CASSQRQITGELFF.